These T cell receptor beta chains were read from a single sample in a study of blood T cell repertoires in COVID-19. Data came from immunoSEQ multiplex PCR; TCRdb stores just in-frame clones and leaves some out. The sample includes about 58,000 clones, 85% of them seen just once. The sample comprised peripheral blood. These receptors came from a man aged 40-49 years with active COVID-19. CDR3s include the opening cysteine and the closing phenylalanine or tryptophan. The order of the fields is CDR3 protein, CDR3 DNA, D gene, J gene, clone size, V gene. The D gene is left open where the match is weak. Clone size is not always given. Where it is, it says once, few, many or a class for expanded clones.

CASSARGPGNQPQHF TGTGCCAGCAGCGCGAGGGGGCCCGGCAATCAGCCCCAGCATTTT TRBD1 TRBJ1-5 few TRBV3-1/TRBV3-2
CASTMGAGAGANVLTF TGTGCCAGCACCATGGGGGCGGGAGCTGGGGCCAACGTCCTGACTTTC NA TRBJ2-6 many TRBV7-3
CASSQGLMGAKSYEQYF TGCGCCAGCAGCCAGGGTTTGATGGGGGCGAAATCCTACGAGCAGTACTTC NA TRBJ2-7 once TRBV4-1
CASSLVSGPYNEQFF TGTGCCAGCAGTTTAGTGTCAGGGCCCTACAATGAGCAGTTCTTC NA TRBJ2-1 NA TRBV27
CASSHTQGGPRTDTQYF TGTGCCAGCAGCCATACCCAGGGGGGCCCCAGGACAGATACGCAGTATTTT NA TRBJ2-3 NA TRBV3-1/TRBV3-2
CASSLEAALRSGELFF TGCGCCAGCAGCTTGGAAGCAGCGTTGCGATCCGGGGAGCTGTTTTTT NA TRBJ2-2 NA TRBV5-1
CASKFLLAGGPGELFF TGTGCCAGCAAGTTTCTCCTAGCGGGAGGGCCCGGGGAGCTGTTTTTT TRBD2 TRBJ2-2 NA TRBV28
CASSNNTEAFF TGTGCCAGCAGTAATAACACTGAAGCTTTCTTT NA TRBJ1-1 NA TRBV7-9
CAWMTQGKEAFF TGTGCCTGGATGACGCAGGGGAAAGAAGCTTTCTTT NA TRBJ1-1 NA TRBV30
CSVSRTSGSNNEQFF TGCAGCGTCTCCCGGACTAGCGGGAGTAACAATGAGCAGTTCTTC TRBD2 TRBJ2-1 NA TRBV29-1
CASSRLAGGRSYEQYF TGTGCCAGCAGCCGACTAGCGGGAGGGCGGTCCTACGAGCAGTACTTC TRBD2 TRBJ2-7 few TRBV11-1
CASSSTGGGEQFF TGCGCCAGCAGCTCTACAGGGGGCGGTGAGCAGTTCTTC TRBD1 TRBJ2-1 NA TRBV5-1
CASSLGQRYGYTF TGCGCCAGCAGCTTGGGACAGCGATATGGCTACACCTTC NA TRBJ1-2 NA TRBV5-1
CASSLRAGQGYEQYF TGTGCCAGCAGCTTGCGGGCGGGACAGGGCTACGAGCAGTACTTC TRBD1 TRBJ2-7 NA TRBV7-6
CASSLWRDSYEQYF TGCGCCAGCAGCTTATGGCGGGACTCCTACGAGCAGTACTTC NA TRBJ2-7 NA TRBV5-1
CAMGLAGGPGDTQYF TGTGCCATGGGACTAGCGGGAGGGCCTGGAGATACGCAGTATTTT TRBD2 TRBJ2-3 NA TRBV10-3